This T cell receptor (beta chain) was sequenced in a study of shared clonotypes between healthy human individuals. The CDR3 has 11 residues. Per germline, CDR1 SGHTA and CDR2 FQGNSA. Deletions cut 5 bases from V and 5 bases from J, with 6 bases between. Of note for this clone: Different DNA sequences within this sample yield the same CDR3.

The assay was immunoSEQ multiplex PCR, and TCRdb's table has in-frame clones only and misses some. Here the sample spans roughly 2.5 million clones, more than 90% being singletons. The genes are TRBV7-2 and TRBJ2-5; D not certain. This clonotype was obtained from a man younger than 30 in good health. The source material was naive CD4+ T cells sorted from blood. Subset indicated: CD45RA+ positively selected. The CDR3 loop is CASSPGETQYF. In nucleotides, the CDR3 is TGTGCCAGCAGCCCCGGGGAGACCCAGTACTTC.